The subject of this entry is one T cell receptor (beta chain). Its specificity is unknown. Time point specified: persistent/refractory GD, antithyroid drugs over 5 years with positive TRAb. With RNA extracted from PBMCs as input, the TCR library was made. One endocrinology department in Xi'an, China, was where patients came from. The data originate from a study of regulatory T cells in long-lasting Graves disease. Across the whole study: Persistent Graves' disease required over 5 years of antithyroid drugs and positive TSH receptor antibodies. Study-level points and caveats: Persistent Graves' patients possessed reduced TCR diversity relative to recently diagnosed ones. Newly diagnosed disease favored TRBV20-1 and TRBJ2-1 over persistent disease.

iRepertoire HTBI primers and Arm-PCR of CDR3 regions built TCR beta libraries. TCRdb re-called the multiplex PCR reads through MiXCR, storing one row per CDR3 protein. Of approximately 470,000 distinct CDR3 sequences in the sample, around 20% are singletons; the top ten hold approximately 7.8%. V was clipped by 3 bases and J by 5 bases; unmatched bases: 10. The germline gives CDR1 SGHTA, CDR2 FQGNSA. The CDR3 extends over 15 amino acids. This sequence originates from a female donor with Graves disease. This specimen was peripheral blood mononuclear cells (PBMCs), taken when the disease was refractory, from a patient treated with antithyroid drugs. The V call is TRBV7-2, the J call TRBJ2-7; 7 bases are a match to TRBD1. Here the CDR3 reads CASSLHRGHLDEQYF. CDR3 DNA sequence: TGTGCCAGCAGCTTGCACAGGGGTCATCTTGACGAGCAGTACTTC.